The sequence of this T cell receptor (beta chain) was determined in a study of blood T cell repertoires in COVID-19 (dated by TCRdb to 2020 to 2022). About the full investigation: Samples from collaborators originated in the United States, Italy and Spain and spanned both the acute and convalescent phases of COVID-19. The repertoires were released in a freely available public database intended as a resource for research on the immune response to SARS-CoV-2. The dataset comprised deeply sampled blood TCRbeta repertoires from subjects exposed to, actively infected with, or recovered from COVID-19. Where HLA class I and class II types were available, the types were taken from metadata supplied by the sample provider, not from assay-based typing. Sample metadata almost always included a de-identified subject ID, COVID-19 status, age in years and sex. The samples were drawn from the first 160 participants of the ongoing ImmuneRACE study and from 1,254 subjects provided by 6 global collaborators. The prospective study material was composed of cDNA or gDNA derived from T cells, B-cell-depleted T cells, or PBMCs. Overall study outcomes, separate from this receptor: Clinical and demographic metadata were provided uncurated, with the amount varying by source and participant.

TCRbeta CDR3 regions were amplified from genomic DNA using the immunoSEQ Assay, a bias-controlled multiplex PCR. The study's processing was this. The number of nucleated cells in each sample was estimated from the amplification of reference gene primers within the assay. To quantify the absolute abundance of each unique TCRbeta CDR3 rearrangement, sequence reads were collapsed and filtered. For each sample, productive Simpson clonality was calculated as the square root of Simpson's diversity index over productive rearrangements. Imported from immuneACCESS, the table was reduced by TCRdb to in-frame sequences with V and J called. These copies leave out some clones; in studies compared against another copy, an unresolved V gene accounts for under half, and the cause of the remainder is not known. V, J and clone size were drawn from that table, and D and trimming were deduced from the DNA. The sample table records 100,000 to 150,000 clones; about 85% of these occur just once. The top ten hold just over 6.5% of the sample.

With regard to this clone: The antigen this receptor binds is unknown. No much larger clonotype is one base removed from it; base qualities were not supplied.

Collaborating institutions collected whole blood in K2EDTA tubes following their own protocols. Collaborator samples were shipped for TCRbeta analysis as frozen whole blood, isolated PBMCs, or DNA extracted from either sample type. The CDR1 and CDR2 encoded by the germline V gene are SGHRS and YFSETQ. Trimming accounts for 1 base at V and 2 bases at J, while the number of junction bases matched to no gene is 3. The cysteine opens and the phenylalanine closes a CDR3 of 15 amino acids. Of the read, only the CDR3 DNA is kept; its 45 bases are in frame from base 1. The source material was peripheral blood. This clonotype originated in a man older than 75 with active or convalescent COVID-19. Recombination joined TRBV5-1 with TRBJ2-7; a stretch of 10 junction bases matches TRBD1. The sequenced DNA: TGCGCCAGCAGCTTGACCGGACAGGGGGCCTACGAGCAGTACTTC. Translated, it gives CASSLTGQGAYEQYF.